A single sample gave rise to the 6 T cell receptor beta chains below, sequenced in a study of T cells after yellow fever vaccination. From the 5' RACE reads, TCRdb called clonotypes with MiXCR, one entry per CDR3 protein. The sample includes about 75,000 distinct CDR3 sequences, 7.3% of them seen just once. Sequences were derived from CD8+ T cells sorted from PBMCs, sampled about 10 days after the first yellow fever vaccination. The receptors here all came from a man between 18 and 29 years old who received the YFV17D yellow fever vaccine.

This chain uses TRBV9 with TRBJ1-5, with 8 nucleotides matching TRBD1. Germline V gene lookup returns CDR1 SGDLS and CDR2 YYNGEE. The CDR3 runs 14 residues. J lost 3 bases, V lost 6 bases, and 5 bases had no gene match. The CDR3 region is CASNMGQANQPQHF. For the CDR3, the DNA is TGTGCCAGCAACATGGGACAGGCCAATCAGCCCCAGCATTTT.

There are many counts of this clonotype. The chain has TRBV7-6 and TRBJ2-7; no reliable D call. Germline-derived CDR1 and CDR2 are SGHVS and FNYEAQ. This CDR3 is 12 amino acids long. V was trimmed by 7 bases and J by 4 bases, leaving 11 bases between them. As DNA, the CDR3 is TGTGCCAGCACTCCCGATGGTTACGAGCAGTACGTC. Translation: CASTPDGYEQYV.

The table lists this clonotype with many counts. CDR3 DNA sequence: TGTGCCAGCAGTCCGGGACTAGCGGGGGTACAGTACTTC. This codes for CASSPGLAGVQYF. The rearrangement links TRBV12-3 or TRBV12-4 to TRBJ2-5, with 14 bases identical to TRBD2. The trim removed 5 bases at V and 11 bases at J, leaving 4 bases unmatched. The CDR3 has 13 amino acids.

The V and J genes are TRBV14 and TRBJ2-1; 9 nucleotides line up with TRBD2. The V and J ends lost 3 bases and 5 bases, in that order; junction bases with no gene match: 8. Germline-derived CDR1 and CDR2 are SGHDN and FVKESK. The CDR3 contains 16 residues. The CDR3 DNA reads as TGTGCCAGCAGCCAGGGACCGGGACTAGCAAACAATGAGCAGTTCTTC. Residues: CASSQGPGLANNEQFF.

This clonotype was detected many times. The rearrangement links TRBV4-1 to TRBJ2-5, with D hard to call. Germline V gene data show CDR1 as MGHRA and CDR2 as YSYEKL. This CDR3 comprises 14 residues. Trimming cost V 1 base and J 1 base, with 7 bases left between them. The CDR3 coding sequence is TGCGCCAGCAGCCAAGTCAGTTCCCAAGAGACCCAGTACTTC. Its protein is CASSQVSSQETQYF.

The DNA of the CDR3 is TGTGCCAGCAGTTACATTTCGGACAGCTACGAGCAGTACTTC. Its protein product is CASSYISDSYEQYF. The rearrangement joins TRBV6-2 or TRBV6-3 to TRBJ2-7; D might be TRBD1 (6 bases). The CDR3 loop spans 14 amino acids. V was pared by 2 bases and J by 3 bases, with 11 bases between. Germline CDR1 reads MNHEY; CDR2 reads SVGEGT.